This T cell receptor (beta chain) originates from a study of identical twins. TCRdb re-called the 5' RACE reads through MiXCR, storing one row per CDR3 protein. The data contain approximately 1.8 million distinct CDR3 sequences, about 30% of them seen just once; the ten biggest clones take up approximately 0.29%. This clonotype was detected only once. Its antigen is still unknown. Findings and limits, study-wide: Donors were not followed over many years; analysis was cross-sectional. The more abundant beta clonotypes in cord blood had fewer insertions, and memory repertoires did not show this. Because invariant MAIT and iNKT cells could be present, zero-insertion analyses could be partly confounded. Alpha sequences that were out-of-frame and twin-shared showed an excess of low generation probability.

Sequenced: cord blood. This receptor was obtained from a newborn girl in good health.

The CDR3 sequence is CASIEGAFCTNYGYTF. DNA of the CDR3: TGTGCCAGCATTGAGGGGGCTTTCTGTACTAACTATGGCTACACCTTC. The V and J genes are TRBV6-1 and TRBJ1-2; the match to TRBD1 covers 7 bases. V gave up 7 bases and J gave up 0 bases; unmatched junction bases: 11. The CDR3 spans 16 residues. CDR1 MNHNS and CDR2 SASEGT come from the germline V gene.